The entry that follows covers one TCR beta chain sequence. The entry originates in a study of spatial heterogeneity in lung cancer. Study in general: Samples were obtained from some 70 donors, all untreated early-stage non-small cell lung cancer patients. The study consistently detected more beta-chain than alpha-chain sequences.

Noted time point: blood at routine non-recurrence follow-up after resection. Unsorted tumor, nontumor lung tissue or cryopreserved PBMC supplied the whole RNA. TCRdb itself ran the 5' RACE reads through MiXCR, one entry per CDR3 protein. The profile shows tens of thousands of distinct CDR3 sequences, roughly 21% of them singletons. The sequenced sample was PBMCs, obtained at follow-up. The sequence came from a male donor with early-stage non-small cell lung cancer.

CDR3 region: CASSISPPEQPQHF. Here the CDR3 DNA reads TGTGCCAGTAGTATTTCCCCCCCAGAGCAGCCCCAGCATTTT. The chain uses TRBV19 and TRBJ1-5; D remains ambiguous. The CDR3 is 14 amino acids. Trimming cost V 3 bases and J 7 bases, with 13 bases left between them. CDR1 LNHDA and CDR2 SQIVND come from the germline V gene (reference sequence).